These 17 T cell receptor beta chains were sequenced from one sample in a study of a mutant IDH1 vaccine in newly diagnosed glioma. Which antigens these TCRs recognize remains unknown. Repertoires were generated with immunoSEQ multiplex PCR, while TCRdb's copy carries only in-frame clones and drops some. The sample has 25,000 or so clones; around 82% are singletons. Time point denoted: week 47, end of study. Alongside topical imiquimod, each dose of vaccine comprised 300 ug of mutant IDH1 20-mer peptide. The sequencing here drew on PBMCs, taken from a glioma patient whose treatment included an IDH1 peptide vaccine. These receptor sequences come from a man aged 35-49 years with glioma.

This chain connects TRBV5-4 to TRBJ2-7, with unresolved D. Germline V gene data show CDR1 as SGHNT and CDR2 as YYREEE (reference sequence). The CDR3 covers 15 residues. V lost 0 bases and J 3 bases, leaving 13 bases between the germline ends. CDR3 DNA sequence: TGTGCCAGCAGCTTGGGTGGGCAGAGTCACTACGAGCAGTACTTC. The encoded protein is CASSLGGQSHYEQYF.

The chain has TRBV5-1 and TRBJ2-7, with D possibly matching TRBD1 (5 bases). The CDR3 length is 13 residues. Germline values: CDR1 SGHRS, CDR2 YFSETQ. Trimming stripped 4 bases from V and 0 bases from J, with 8 bases between. CDR3 in DNA: TGCGCCAGCAGCAAGGACAACTCCTACGAGCAGTACTTC. Translating it yields CASSKDNSYEQYF.

The rearrangement joins TRBV15 to TRBJ2-2, with 7 positions matching TRBD2. V was pared by 5 bases and J by 2 bases, with 5 bases of the junction left unmatched. The CDR3 runs 15 residues. Germline V gene data show CDR1 as LNHNV and CDR2 as YYDKDF (reference sequence). CDR3 sequence (DNA): TGTGCCACCAGCGCTCCTAGCGGAAACACCGGGGAGCTGTTTTTT. Translating it yields CATSAPSGNTGELFF. The full variable domain, in which reference TRBV15 and TRBJ2-2 provide the parts outside the CDR3, is DAMVIQNPRYQVTQFGKPVTLSCSQTLNHNVMYWYQQKSSQAPKLLFHYYDKDFNNEADTPDNFQSRRPNTSFCFLDIRSPGLGDTAMYLCATSAPSGNTGELFFGEGSRLTVL.

This rearrangement joins TRBV6-6 to TRBJ2-7; D unclear. CDR1 is MNHNY and CDR2 is SVGAGI in the germline V gene (reference sequence). Trimming stripped 6 bases from V and 6 bases from J, with 15 bases between. The CDR3 loop spans 13 amino acids. The CDR3 is CASRWDPSGEQYF. CDR3 bases: TGTGCCAGCAGGTGGGATCCTAGTGGCGAGCAGTACTTC.

The rearrangement links TRBV7-3 to TRBJ1-1; no clear D gene. Germline V gene sequence: CDR1 SGHTA, CDR2 FQGTGA. The CDR3 is made up of 13 amino acids. V was clipped by 2 bases and J by 1 base, with 5 bases between them. The CDR3 reads CASSLVGNTEAFF. DNA for the CDR3: TGTGCCAGCAGCTTAGTCGGGAACACTGAAGCTTTCTTT.

The chain recombines TRBV2 with TRBJ1-1; 8 nucleotides agree with TRBD1. J was trimmed by 7 bases and V by 6 bases; bases with no gene match: 7. Germline V lookup: CDR1 SNHLY, CDR2 FYNNEI. The CDR3 loop spans 13 amino acids. This CDR3 reads CASSRTGKGEAFF. The CDR3 DNA reads TGTGCCAGCAGCAGGACAGGGAAGGGTGAAGCTTTCTTT.

The chain combines TRBV14 with TRBJ1-5, with TRBD1 as a possible D gene (5 bases). Germline V gene lookup returns CDR1 SGHDN and CDR2 FVKESK. V was cut by 4 bases and J by 7 bases, with 11 bases left in between. The CDR3 is made up of 13 amino acids. The CDR3 reads CASSPGERQPQHF. The CDR3 DNA follows: TGTGCCAGCAGCCCGGGGGAGAGGCAGCCCCAGCATTTT.

V and J are TRBV7-9 and TRBJ2-7; D is undetermined. The CDR3 has 14 amino acids. CDR1 and CDR2 from the germline V gene are SEHNR and FQNEAQ (reference sequence). V shed 4 bases and J shed 1 base, with 11 bases lying between them. The CDR3 reads CASSSETPSYEQYF. The CDR3 DNA reads TGTGCCAGCAGCTCTGAGACACCGTCCTACGAGCAGTACTTC.

J is TRBJ1-5 and V is TRBV27; TRBD1 matches at 8 bases. Trimming removed 6 bases from V and 7 bases from J; junction bases left unmatched: 8. The CDR3 is 14 residues long. Per germline, CDR1 MNHEY and CDR2 SMNVEV (reference sequence). The CDR3: CASSPGTGGQPQHF. The CDR3 DNA reads TGTGCCAGCAGCCCCGGGACAGGCGGCCAGCCCCAGCATTTT.

The chain couples TRBV7-2 to TRBJ1-4; 7 bases align to TRBD1. This CDR3 has 14 residues. Germline V CDR1 and CDR2: SGHTA, FQGNSA. V trimming: 5 bases; J trimming: 8 bases; junction bases outside the gene matches: 8. The CDR3 loop is CASSLGGGYEKLFF. As DNA, the CDR3 is TGTGCCAGCAGCCTAGGGGGCGGGTACGAAAAACTGTTTTTT.

This clone is medium-sized (0.01 to 0.1%) in the sample. J is TRBJ1-1 and V is TRBV11-2; possibly TRBD1 for D (5 bases). This CDR3 region has 16 residues. The V and J ends lost 5 bases and 2 bases respectively, with 18 bases between them. Germline V CDR1 and CDR2: SGHAT, FQNNGV. The DNA for the CDR3 is TGTGCCAGCAGCCTGTTGAGACAGACTCTAAACACTGAAGCTTTCTTT. As protein: CASSLLRQTLNTEAFF. Full variable domain (remainder filled in from reference TRBV11-2 and TRBJ1-1): EAGVAQSPRYKIIEKRQSVAFWCNPISGHATLYWYQQILGQGPKLLIQFQNNGVVDDSQLPKDRFSAERLKGVDSTLKIQPAKLEDSAVYLCASSLLRQTLNTEAFFGQGTRLTVV.

This chain links TRBV6-5 with TRBJ2-5, with D possibly matching TRBD2 (6 bases). Judging by the DNA end, TRBJ2-7 fits better; the J call may be wrong. Germline CDR1 and CDR2: MNHEY and SVGAGI. The CDR3 consists of 14 residues. CDR3 loop: CASSYSMRGDEQYF. CDR3 coding DNA: TGTGCCAGCAGTTACTCGATGCGGGGTGACGAGCAGTACTTC.

For the CDR3, the DNA is TGTGCCAGCAGGATCATTGTAGCCAAAAACATTCAGTACTTC. Protein sequence: CASRIIVAKNIQYF. The chain has TRBV2 and TRBJ2-4; no firm D call. The CDR3 extends over 14 amino acids. V dropped 6 bases and J dropped 0 bases, with 9 bases sitting between them. Germline V CDR1 and CDR2: SNHLY, FYNNEI.

This chain connects TRBV6-5 to TRBJ2-7; no clear D gene. Trimming shortened V by 0 bases and J by 7 bases, and 19 bases separated the two germline ends. CDR1 and CDR2 from the germline V gene are MNHEY and SVGAGI. The CDR3 is made up of 16 amino acids. CDR3: CASSYSTENAIWEQYF. CDR3 coding DNA: TGTGCCAGCAGTTACTCGACCGAGAATGCAATATGGGAGCAGTACTTC.

V and J are TRBV27 and TRBJ1-1; D gene unclear. This CDR3 region has 13 residues. The germline V gene encodes CDR1 MNHEY and CDR2 SMNVEV (reference sequence). The V gene lost 2 bases and the J gene lost 11 bases, with 15 bases spanning the gap. The chain's CDR3 is CASSLKESRPAFF. CDR3 DNA sequence: TGTGCCAGCAGTTTAAAGGAGTCACGGCCGGCTTTCTTT.

The rearrangement links TRBV4-1 to TRBJ2-1; 7 bases line up with TRBD2. The germline V gene encodes CDR1 MGHRA and CDR2 YSYEKL. The CDR3 is 16 amino acids. Germline trimming cut 2 bases from V and 4 bases from J; bases unmatched to any gene: 8. Here the CDR3 reads CASSQMSTSAYNEQFF. CDR3 in DNA: TGCGCCAGCAGCCAAATGAGTACTAGCGCGTACAATGAGCAGTTCTTC.

This clone was detected once. The chain links TRBV18 to TRBJ2-5, with D hard to call. The CDR3 length is 13 residues. Germline V gene sequence: CDR1 KGHSH, CDR2 LQKENI. The V gene lost 2 bases and the J gene lost 1 base, with 5 bases spanning the gap. The CDR3 DNA reads as TGTGCCAGCTCACCAGCAAGCCAAGAGACCCAGTACTTC. Protein sequence: CASSPASQETQYF.